This entry describes one TCR beta chain. The method was immunoSEQ multiplex PCR; TCRdb's version includes in-frame clones alone and lacks a portion of them. The data show tens of thousands of clones, with 75% to 95% seen just once and around 2.5% held by the top ten. The sample is drawn from a study of blood T cell repertoires in COVID-19. At the level of the study: In each case, the material was cDNA or gDNA derived from T cells, B-cell-depleted T cells, or PBMCs.

The CDR3 is 19 residues long. The germline gives CDR1 LNHDA, CDR2 SQIVND (reference sequence). The germline V and J ends were trimmed by 0 bases and 1 base, with 19 bases remaining between them. The sequence was collected from a human donor with active COVID-19. The donor label of this sample is uncertain. This chain links TRBV19 with TRBJ1-5, with TRBD1 as a possible D gene (5 bases). The sequenced sample was peripheral blood. The CDR3 DNA follows: TGTGCCAGTAGTATAGATGTGGGACTCGCGCGATCAAGCAATCAGCCCCAGCATTTT. Its protein product is CASSIDVGLARSSNQPQHF.